These 12 T cell receptor beta chains were all obtained from the same sample, sequenced in a study of CD8+CD57+ T cells in acquired aplastic anemia. In patients chosen for sequencing, flow cytometry had shown CD8+CD57+ cell expansion. Genomic DNA was employed as the template in profiling TCR beta VDJ and CDR3. TCRdb independently ran MiXCR on the reads; one entry per CDR3 protein. The data show 300,000 or so distinct CDR3 sequences, with 45% to 65% seen just once and 1.3% held by the top ten. Sequencing was performed on sorted CD4+, CD8+, or CD8+CD57+ T cells (not recorded which) from PBMCs. Every receptor here comes from a human donor with aplastic anemia.

Ten or more counts support this clonotype. This chain connects TRBV4-2 to TRBJ1-1; TRBD1 is a possible D gene (6 bases). This CDR3 has 16 residues. Germline values: CDR1 LGHNA, CDR2 YNFKEQ. The germline V and J ends were trimmed by 1 base and 5 bases, with 17 bases remaining between them. CDR3 sequence: CASSQVQGRGETEAFF. In DNA, the CDR3 is TGTGCCAGCAGCCAAGTACAGGGAAGGGGAGAAACTGAAGCTTTCTTT.

This sequence joins TRBV2 and TRBJ2-6; D is uncertain. Germline assignment: CDR1 SNHLY and CDR2 FYNNEI. The CDR3 runs to 12 residues. Here the CDR3 DNA reads TGTGCTGCAACCTCTGGGGCCAACGTCCTGACTTTC. This sequence encodes CAATSGANVLTF.

This clonotype showed up many times. The chain combines TRBV5-1 with TRBJ1-2, with D maybe TRBD1 (5 bases). The CDR3 sequence is 13 residues long. The V and J ends lost 4 bases and 10 bases respectively, with 17 bases between them. Germline CDR1 reads SGHRS; CDR2 reads YFSETQ. Written as DNA, the CDR3 is TGCGCCAGCAGCGAGGGACGCCCCCAGACCTACACCTTC. The encoded protein is CASSEGRPQTYTF.

The table lists this clonotype with many counts. The rearrangement uses TRBV12-3 or TRBV12-4 and TRBJ2-7, with 10 nucleotides matching TRBD1. The CDR3 has 14 amino acids. J was trimmed by 7 bases and V by 3 bases; bases with no gene match: 6. This CDR3 is CASSLGQGIGEQYF. DNA of the CDR3: TGTGCCAGCAGTTTGGGACAGGGGATAGGAGAGCAGTACTTC.

At least ten counts were recorded for this clonotype. The rearrangement joins TRBV6-5 to TRBJ2-7, with D maybe TRBD2 (6 bases). Trimming stripped 5 bases from V and 3 bases from J, with 11 bases between. The CDR3 runs to 13 residues. CDR1 is MNHEY and CDR2 is SVGAGI in the germline V gene. CDR3 in amino acids: CASSRPAGYEQYF. CDR3 in DNA: TGTGCCAGCAGTCGCCCAGCGGGCTACGAGCAGTACTTC.

The CDR3 nucleotides read TGTGCCAGCAGCTCCTCAGGGGATTCACCCCTCCACTTT. It codes for CASSSSGDSPLHF. This chain joins TRBV7-9 and TRBJ1-6; possibly TRBD1 for D (6 bases). The V and J ends lost 4 bases and 8 bases respectively, with 9 bases between them. The germline V gene has CDR1 SEHNR and CDR2 FQNEAQ (reference sequence). CDR3 size: 13 residues.

This clonotype was seen only a few times. The chain combines TRBV5-1 with TRBJ2-7, with D uncertain. There are 14 residues in the CDR3. Trimming stripped 2 bases from V and 0 bases from J, with 9 bases between. CDR1 is SGHRS and CDR2 is YFSETQ in the germline V gene. The CDR3 region is CASSFGDSSYEQYF. In DNA form, the CDR3 reads TGCGCCAGCAGCTTTGGCGATAGCTCCTACGAGCAGTACTTC.

This clonotype was observed many times. J is TRBJ2-2 and V is TRBV5-1; 9 bases fit TRBD2. The CDR3 is made up of 16 amino acids. The ends lost 4 bases at V and 4 bases at J; junction bases unmatched: 8. Germline loops: CDR1 SGHRS, CDR2 YFSETQ. The CDR3 nucleotides read TGCGCCAGCAGCGTCGTAGCGGGGGCCCTCACCGGGGAGCTGTTTTTT. Its protein product is CASSVVAGALTGELFF.

This clonotype was recorded a few times. V gene TRBV7-3 combines with J gene TRBJ2-1; D is tentatively TRBD1 or TRBD2 (6 bases each). The CDR3 contains 16 residues. Per germline, CDR1 SGHTA and CDR2 FQGTGA. V gave up 3 bases and J gave up 6 bases, with 18 bases separating them. The CDR3 bases are TGTGCCAGCAGCTTGAATACAGGGACTTTGGGCAATGAGCAGTTCTTC. Its translation: CASSLNTGTLGNEQFF.

This clonotype has at least ten counts. The V call is TRBV6-1, the J call TRBJ2-2, with a tentative D call TRBD2 (6 bases). The V end was cut by 6 bases, the J end by 0 bases, with 11 bases between. The CDR3 sequence is 15 residues long. Germline V gives CDR1 MNHNS, CDR2 SASEGT. CDR3 residues: CASRVAATNTGELFF. In nucleotides, the CDR3 is TGTGCCAGCAGAGTAGCGGCTACGAACACCGGGGAGCTGTTTTTT.

Turning to this clonotype: Its ends do not fully match the called genes, so a read error is possible. The chain has TRBV7-2 and TRBJ1-6; tentatively, D is TRBD1 (5 bases). Germline V CDR1 and CDR2: SGHTA, FQGNSA. CDR3 length: 13 residues. The CDR3 region is CASSLGLAAVEQF. DNA of the CDR3: TGTGCCAGCAGCTTGGGACTAGCGGCGGTCGAGCAGTTT.

The rearrangement links TRBV2 to TRBJ1-6; no reliable D call. There are 13 residues in the CDR3. CDR1 and CDR2 (germline): SNHLY, FYNNEI. V lost 7 bases and J lost 10, with 14 bases in between. CDR3 DNA: TGTGCCAGCAAACCCCAGGCCGAATCACCCCTCCACTTT. Amino acid sequence: CASKPQAESPLHF.